This TCR beta chain appears in the sequencing data of a study of blood T cell repertoires in COVID-19. Study-wide background: The samples span acute and convalescent COVID-19 from the United States, Italy and Spain. T cells, B-cell-depleted T cells, or PBMCs provided the cDNA or gDNA that served as material.

The CDR3 loop spans 15 amino acids. Trimming cost V 5 bases and J 4 bases, with 18 bases left between them. The V gene's germline CDR1 is SEHNR and CDR2 FQNEAQ (reference sequence). As originally analysed: How many nucleated cells were present was estimated from reference gene primer amplification. Generated by immunoSEQ multiplex PCR, the TCRdb table keeps only in-frame clones and is missing some. That table is the source of V, J and clone size, and D and trimming were worked out from the DNA. The data contain around 140,000 clones, around 81% of them singletons. The sample taken for sequencing was peripheral blood. The genes are TRBV7-9 and TRBJ2-7, with D maybe TRBD1 (5 bases). This sequence was found in a human donor in a cohort sampled during active COVID-19. CDR3 in amino acids: CASSEQTVPDYEQYF. CDR3 DNA sequence: TGTGCCAGCAGCGAACAGACAGTTCCCGATTACGAGCAGTACTTC.